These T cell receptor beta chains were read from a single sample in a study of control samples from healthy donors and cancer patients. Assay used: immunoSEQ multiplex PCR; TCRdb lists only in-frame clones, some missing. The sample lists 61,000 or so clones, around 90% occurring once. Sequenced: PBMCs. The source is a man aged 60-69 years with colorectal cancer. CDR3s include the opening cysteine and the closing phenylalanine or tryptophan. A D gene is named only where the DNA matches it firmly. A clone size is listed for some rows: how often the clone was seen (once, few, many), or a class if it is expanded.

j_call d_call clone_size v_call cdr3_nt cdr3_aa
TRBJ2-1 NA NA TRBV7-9 TGTGCCAGCAGCTTAGGTTGGGATGAGCAGTTCTTC CASSLGWDEQFF
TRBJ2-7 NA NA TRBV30 TGTGCCTGGAGTACACTGGATAAGCAGTACTTC CAWSTLDKQYF
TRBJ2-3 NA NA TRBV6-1 TGTGCCAGCAGTGAACTGGATACGCAGTATTTT CASSELDTQYF
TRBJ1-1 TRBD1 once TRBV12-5 TGTGCTAGTGGCCTCTTGACAGGGGGCTGGCTGGGGAACACTGAAGCTTTCTTT CASGLLTGGWLGNTEAFF
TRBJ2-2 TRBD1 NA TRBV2 TGTGCCAGCAGGATGGACAGGACGAACACCGGGGAGCTGTTTTTT CASRMDRTNTGELFF
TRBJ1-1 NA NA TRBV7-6 TGTGCCAGCACCCGATCGGACACTGAAGCTTTCTTT CASTRSDTEAFF
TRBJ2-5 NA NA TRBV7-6 TGTGCCAGCAGCTCCCGAGGACACCAGGGAGAGACCCAGTACTTC CASSSRGHQGETQYF
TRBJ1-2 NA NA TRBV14 TGTGCCAGCAGCCAAACTCGCAGGGTGGGCTACACCTTC CASSQTRRVGYTF
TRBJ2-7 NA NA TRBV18 TGTGCCAGCTCACCCGTGGCTAGTTTATACGAGCAGTACTTC CASSPVASLYEQYF
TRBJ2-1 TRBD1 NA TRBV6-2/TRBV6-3 TGTGCCAGCAGTTACTCGGACAGGGCTGCGTACAATGAGCAGTTCTTC CASSYSDRAAYNEQFF
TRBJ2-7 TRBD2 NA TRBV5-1 TGCGCCAGCAGCGAAACTAGCGGGGGGCCCTACGAGCAGTACTTC CASSETSGGPYEQYF
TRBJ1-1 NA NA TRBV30 TGTGCCTGGAGTGTAGGTACGAACACTGAAGCTTTCTTT CAWSVGTNTEAFF
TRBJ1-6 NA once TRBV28 TGTGCCAGCAGTCGGGCCATTTCACCCCTCCACTTT CASSRAISPLHF
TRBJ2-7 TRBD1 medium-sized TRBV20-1 TGCAGTGCTAGTAAGGGACAGGGGGCTGCTTCCTACGAGCAGTACTTC CSASKGQGAASYEQYF
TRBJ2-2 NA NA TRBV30 TGTGCCTGGGGGAAGGGGGGCTGGGCCGGGGAGCTGTTTTTT CAWGKGGWAGELFF
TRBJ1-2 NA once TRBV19 TGTGCCAGTAGTGTGGGGGCCCGGGGGGATGGCTACACCTTC CASSVGARGDGYTF
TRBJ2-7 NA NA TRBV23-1 TGCGCCACACTGGCCCGAAGGGGGGCTAGGTACGAGCAGTACTTC CATLARRGARYEQYF
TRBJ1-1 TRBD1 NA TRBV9 TGTGCCAGCAGCGTGAGCCCGGGACAGGGAATCTCCAAAGCTTTCTTT CASSVSPGQGISKAFF
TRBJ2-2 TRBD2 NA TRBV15 TGTGCCACCAGCAGAGATGCGGGGGGGGTCACCGGGGAGCTGTTTTTT CATSRDAGGVTGELFF
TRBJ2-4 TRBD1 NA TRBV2 TGTGCCTCCGAAGTGGGACAGGGAGGGAACATTCAGTACTTC CASEVGQGGNIQYF
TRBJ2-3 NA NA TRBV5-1 TGCGCCAGCAGGAATGCCCAGGGCGCAGATACGCAGTATTTT CASRNAQGADTQYF
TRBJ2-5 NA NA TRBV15 TGTGCCACCCAAGCTAACAGGGCCCAAGAGACCCAGTACTTC CATQANRAQETQYF
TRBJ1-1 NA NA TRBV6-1 TGTGCCAGCAGTGAAGTGAGGGGCGGTGAAGCTTTCTTT CASSEVRGGEAFF
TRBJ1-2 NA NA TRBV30 TGTGCCTGGAGTGCCAATACAGGGAACTATGGCTACACCTTC CAWSANTGNYGYTF
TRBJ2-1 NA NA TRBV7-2 TGTGCCAGCAGCTTACAGACGGCCGGGCAGTTCTTC CASSLQTAGQFF
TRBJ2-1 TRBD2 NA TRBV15 TGTGCCACCAGCAGAGGTCTTAGCGGGGCCGGTGAGCAGTTCTTC CATSRGLSGAGEQFF
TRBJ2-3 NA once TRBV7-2 TGTGCCAGCAGCTTAACCCCTGGCGATACGCAGTATTTT CASSLTPGDTQYF
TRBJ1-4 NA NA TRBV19 TGTGCCAGTAGTCCCCAGGGTCCAGGTGAAAAACTGTTTTTT CASSPQGPGEKLFF
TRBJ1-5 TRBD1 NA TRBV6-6 TGTGCCAGCAGCTCTCCCTACAGGGGGCTTTTAATAATCTGTCAGCCCCAGCATTTT CASSSPYRGLLIICQPQHF
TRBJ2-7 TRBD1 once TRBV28 TGTGCCAGCAGACCGGGACAGTACTCCATCTACGAGCAGTACTTC CASRPGQYSIYEQYF
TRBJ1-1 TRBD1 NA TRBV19 TGTGCCAGTAGTATGGGATTCACGGACAGGGGGCTTGAAGCTTTCTTT CASSMGFTDRGLEAFF
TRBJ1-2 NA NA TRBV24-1 TGTGCCACCAGTTCGGGGGTTGGAGACTATGGCTACACCTTC CATSSGVGDYGYTF
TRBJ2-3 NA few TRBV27 TGTGCCAGCAAGAGGCAGAATGGGGCCACAGATACGCAGTATTTT CASKRQNGATDTQYF
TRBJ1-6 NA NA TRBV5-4 TGTGCCAGCAGCTTGGAGGGGGGGTTAAATTCACCCCTCCACTTT CASSLEGGLNSPLHF
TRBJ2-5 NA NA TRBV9 TGTGCCAGCAGCGTGGCGGCTTGGGAGACCCAGTACTTC CASSVAAWETQYF
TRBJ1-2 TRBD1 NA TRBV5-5 TGTGCCAGCAGCTTGCCCTGGACAGGGGGCTTTGGCTACACCTTC CASSLPWTGGFGYTF
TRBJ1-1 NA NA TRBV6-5 TGTGCCAGCAGTTACTCATGGGGGGCTATAGACACTGAAGCTTTCTTT CASSYSWGAIDTEAFF
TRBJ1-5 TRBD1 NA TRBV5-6 TGTGCCAGCAGCTTACGGACAGGGTGGGGTCAGCCCCAGCATTTT CASSLRTGWGQPQHF
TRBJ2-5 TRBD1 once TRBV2 TGTGCCAGCAACCGGGACAGGGCAGAGACCCAGTACTTC CASNRDRAETQYF
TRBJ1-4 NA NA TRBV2 TGTGCCAGCAGTTACCCGACAGATGAAAAACTGTTTTTT CASSYPTDEKLFF
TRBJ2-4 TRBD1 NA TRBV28 TGTGCCAGCAGCTCCGGGACAGGGGACCTAGCCAAAAACATTCAGTACTTC CASSSGTGDLAKNIQYF
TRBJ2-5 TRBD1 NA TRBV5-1 TGCGCCAGCAGCCGGGGACAGGGGCAACAAGAGACCCAGTACTTC CASSRGQGQQETQYF
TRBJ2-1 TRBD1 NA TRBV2 TGTGCCAGCGGCAAGGACAGGGGCACTCCCTTCTTC CASGKDRGTPFF
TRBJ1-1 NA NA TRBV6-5 TGTGCCAGCAGATTGGACAGCTCGAACACTGAAGCTTTCTTT CASRLDSSNTEAFF
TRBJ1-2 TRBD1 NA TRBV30 TGTGCCTGGAGTCCGGGACAGGGAGGTGGCTACACCTTC CAWSPGQGGGYTF
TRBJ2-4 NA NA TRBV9 TGTGCCAGCAGCACTGACGGGGCGGGGAAAAACATTCAGTACTTC CASSTDGAGKNIQYF
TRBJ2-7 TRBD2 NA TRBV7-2 TGTGCCAGCAGCCCCTTAGGGCTAGCGGGGGGGGAGCAGTACTTC CASSPLGLAGGEQYF